This note documents a single TCR beta chain sequence. This may stem from a read error, because a much larger clone lies one nucleotide away. The team produced cDNA through 5'RACE using 10-nucleotide random UMIs. One entry per CDR3 protein results from TCRdb running MiXCR on the 5' RACE reads. The sample includes more than 50,000 distinct CDR3 sequences, 6.5% to 8.5% of them seen just once. The time point is: longitudinal time-point 3. Healthy controls consisted of blood bank volunteers in Maryland, USA. This specimen comes from a study of neurological immune-mediated disorders. Per germline, CDR1 SGHKS and CDR2 YYEKEE (reference sequence). The trim removed 0 bases at V and 7 bases at J, leaving 5 bases unmatched. CDR3 length equals 15 residues.

This chain joins TRBV5-5 and TRBJ1-5; 9 bases map to TRBD1. Sequencing was done on a sample of PBMCs. This sequence originates from a woman aged 40 to 49 in good health. CDR3 protein: CASSLVDRGGQPQHF. CDR3 bases: TGTGCCAGCAGCTTGGTGGACAGGGGAGGACAGCCCCAGCATTTT. The full variable domain, completed using reference TRBV5-5 and TRBJ1-5, is DAGVTQSPTHLIKTRGQQVTLRCSPISGHKSVSWYQQVLGQGPQFIFQYYEKEERGRGNFPDRFSARQFPNYSSELNVNALLLGDSALYLCASSLVDRGGQPQHFGDGTRLSIL.